This entry features one TCR beta chain sequence. This sample stems from a study of blood T cell repertoires in COVID-19. Turning to the study itself: Samples taken during acute and convalescent COVID-19 were collected in the United States, Italy and Spain. T cells, B-cell-depleted T cells, or PBMCs provided the cDNA or gDNA that served as material.

As originally analysed: Amplification of reference gene primers was used by the study to estimate nucleated cell counts. The repertoire was sequenced with immunoSEQ multiplex PCR; TCRdb's copy has only in-frame clones and lacks some. For V, J and clone size, that table is used; D and trimming come from the DNA. This table holds about 130,000 clones, 85% found once. The TCR originated in an elderly woman with acute or convalescent COVID-19. The sequencing sample was made of peripheral blood.

Here the CDR3 DNA reads TGTGCCAGTAGCCATCCAGCAGGGGGAGCGAGAGCTAACTATGGCTACACCTTC. Translating it yields CASSHPAGGARANYGYTF. This rearrangement joins TRBV19 to TRBJ1-2; TRBD1 matches at 7 bases. V trimming: 6 bases; J trimming: 0 bases; junction bases outside the gene matches: 16. Germline V lookup: CDR1 LNHDA, CDR2 SQIVND (reference sequence). The CDR3 runs to 18 residues.